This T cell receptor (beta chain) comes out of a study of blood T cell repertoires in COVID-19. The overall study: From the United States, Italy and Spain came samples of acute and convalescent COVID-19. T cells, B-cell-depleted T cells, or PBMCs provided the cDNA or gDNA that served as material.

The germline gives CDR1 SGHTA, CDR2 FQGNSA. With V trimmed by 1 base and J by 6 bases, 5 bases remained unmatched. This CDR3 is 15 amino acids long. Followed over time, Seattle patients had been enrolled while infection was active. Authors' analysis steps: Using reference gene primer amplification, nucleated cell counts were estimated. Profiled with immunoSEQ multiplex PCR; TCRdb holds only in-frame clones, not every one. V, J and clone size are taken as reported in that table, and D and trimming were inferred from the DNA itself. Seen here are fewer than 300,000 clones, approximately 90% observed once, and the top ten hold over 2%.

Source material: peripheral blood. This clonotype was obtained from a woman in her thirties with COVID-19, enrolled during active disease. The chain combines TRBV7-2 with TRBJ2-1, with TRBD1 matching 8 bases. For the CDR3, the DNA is TGTGCCAGCAGCTTAGGGACAGGGTTAGGCAATGAGCAGTTCTTC. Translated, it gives CASSLGTGLGNEQFF.